This T cell receptor beta chain was captured by sequencing in a study of T-cell memory formation after mild COVID-19. Study-level information: Most TCR clusters belonged to a single donor. Notes on the study in general: Contracting clones localized mainly to CM and EM when CD4+ and mainly to EMRA when CD8+.

From 5'RACE with constant-segment primers came TCR alpha and TCR beta cDNA libraries that carried sample barcodes and UMIs. TCRdb re-called the 5' RACE reads with MiXCR, one entry per CDR3 protein. This sample has 450,000 to 700,000 distinct CDR3 sequences; roughly 18% occur once, and the top ten carry 9.5% to 15%. For this clonotype: The antigen remains undetermined.

Germline-derived CDR1 and CDR2 are DFQATT and SNEGSKA (reference sequence). The junction had 13 bases not matched to a gene; V was cut back by 2 bases and J by 5 bases. This CDR3 is built from 16 residues. The V call is TRBV20-1, the J call TRBJ2-5; 8 bases are shared with TRBD2. Sequencing input: PBMCs or a T cell subset sorted from them (not recorded which). This clonotype originated in an adult woman who had mild COVID-19 (a few samples of this study predate the infection). Cell type and time point are not known. As DNA, the CDR3 is TGCAGTGCTAGACCCCGTCGAGCGGGAGAGGGGGAGACCCAGTACTTC. It translates to CSARPRRAGEGETQYF.